The 15 T cell receptor beta chains given below trace back to one sample, sequenced in a study of OX40 agonist ivuxolimab in advanced cancers. Generated by immunoSEQ multiplex PCR, the TCRdb table keeps only in-frame clones and is missing some. The sample holds about 83,000 clones, approximately 84% seen once. Material: CD4+ or CD8+ T cells sorted from blood, obtained in a trial of the OX40 agonist ivuxolimab. These receptors originate from an adult with an advanced solid tumor such as melanoma, head and neck, liver or kidney cancer.

This chain joins TRBV19 and TRBJ1-1; D is uncertain. Between the trimmed V and J ends, which lost 5 bases and 1 base, there was a span of 14 bases. The V gene's germline CDR1 is LNHDA and CDR2 SQIVND (reference sequence). This CDR3 comprises 15 residues. CDR3 nucleotides: TGTGCCAGTAGTCCCTGGGAGTCGGGGAACACTGAAGCTTTCTTT. It yields the protein CASSPWESGNTEAFF. Full variable domain (rest looked up from reference TRBV19 and TRBJ1-1): DGGITQSPKYLFRKEGQNVTLSCEQNLNHDAMYWYRQDPGQGLRLIYYSQIVNDFQKGDIAEGYSVSREKKESFPLTVTSAQKNPTAFYLCASSPWESGNTEAFFGQGTRLTVV.

This clone was observed a few times. The rearrangement links TRBV5-8 to TRBJ2-7; D unresolved. Germline CDR1 SGHTS, CDR2 YDEGEE. The CDR3 length is 12 residues. Trimming left V 0 bases short and J 4 bases short, with 5 bases between. Here the CDR3 DNA reads TGTGCCAGCAGCTTGGACCTATACGAGCAGTACTTC. It is translated as CASSLDLYEQYF.

This sequence joins TRBV7-9 and TRBJ1-2, with D hard to call. Germline V gene data show CDR1 as SEHNR and CDR2 as FQNEAQ (reference sequence). Trimming left V 11 bases short and J 2 bases short, with 12 bases between. The CDR3 length is 12 residues. The chain's CDR3 is CASSGENYGYTF. The CDR3 region has the DNA TGTGCCTCGAGCGGGGAGAACTATGGCTACACCTTC.

The chain employs TRBV6-6 and TRBJ1-2; D unresolved. The CDR3 is 14 residues long. Germline V CDR1 and CDR2: MNHNY, SVGAGI (reference sequence). Trimming removed 0 bases from V and 6 bases from J, with 11 bases in between. CDR3 sequence (DNA): TGTGCCAGCAGTTACTCGCGGCGGGGAGATGGCTACACCTTC. It translates to CASSYSRRGDGYTF.

This clone appeared a few times. This sequence joins TRBV15 and TRBJ1-2, with a possible D match to TRBD1 (5 bases). With 0 bases removed from V and 0 bases from J, the gap between germline ends came to 8 bases. Germline CDR1 reads LNHNV; CDR2 reads YYDKDF (reference sequence). This CDR3 spans 15 amino acids. CDR3 sequence reads: CATSRDGAANYGYTF. The CDR3 DNA reads TGTGCCACCAGCAGAGATGGGGCAGCTAACTATGGCTACACCTTC.

As concerns this clone: The junction and the germline gene differ at one end; a read error may be behind it. V is TRBV7-7 and J is TRBJ2-7, with unresolved D. CDR3 length equals 14 residues. CDR1 is SSHAT, CDR2 FNYEAQ, per germline (reference sequence). In nucleotides, the CDR3 is TGTGCTAGCAGCTTAGGCAAGGGCTCCTACGAGCAGTACTTC. Encoded protein: CASSLGKGSYEQYF.

The chain employs TRBV2 and TRBJ1-1; D uncertain. V was cut by 2 bases and J by 0 bases, with 10 bases left in between. CDR1 SNHLY and CDR2 FYNNEI come from the germline V gene. The CDR3 sequence is 15 residues long. The CDR3 coding sequence is TGTGCCAGCAGTGAACGTGGGATCATGAACACTGAAGCTTTCTTT. Its translation is CASSERGIMNTEAFF. Together with reference TRBV2 and TRBJ1-1, the CDR3 gives the full variable domain: EPEVTQTPSHQVTQMGQEVILRCVPISNHLYFYWYRQILGQKVEFLVSFYNNEISEKSEIFDDQFSVERPDGSNFTLKIRSTKLEDSAMYFCASSERGIMNTEAFFGQGTRLTVV.

This clone showed up just once. This chain connects TRBV5-6 to TRBJ2-5; 8 bases are shared with TRBD1. Germline V gene sequence: CDR1 SGHDT, CDR2 YYEEEE. CDR3 length: 14 amino acids. J lost 2 bases, V lost 2 bases, and 2 bases had no gene match. CDR3 loop: CASSFGTGQETQYF. The CDR3 bases are TGTGCCAGCAGCTTCGGGACAGGTCAAGAGACCCAGTACTTC. Combining the CDR3 with reference TRBV5-6 and TRBJ2-5 gives the whole variable domain DAGVTQSPTHLIKTRGQQVTLRCSPKSGHDTVSWYQQALGQGPQFIFQYYEEEERQRGNFPDRFSGHQFPNYSSELNVNALLLGDSALYLCASSFGTGQETQYFGPGTRLLVL.

The J gene is TRBJ1-1, the V gene TRBV18; 9 nucleotides match TRBD1. The CDR3 runs 15 residues. The ends lost 3 bases at V and 4 bases at J; junction bases unmatched: 6. Germline V gives CDR1 KGHSH, CDR2 LQKENI. CDR3 region: CASSPDRGRGTEAFF. The CDR3 DNA reads TGTGCCAGCTCACCGGACAGGGGCCGGGGCACTGAAGCTTTCTTT.

The genes are TRBV19 and TRBJ2-6; 8 nucleotides match TRBD1. Germline CDR1 is LNHDA and CDR2 is SQIVND (reference sequence). The trim removed 4 bases at V and 0 bases at J, leaving 2 bases unmatched. This CDR3 has 16 amino acids. The CDR3 coding sequence is TGTGCCAGTAGTAAAACAGGGGGCTCTGGGGCCAACGTCCTGACTTTC. Protein product: CASSKTGGSGANVLTF.

This chain links TRBV9 with TRBJ2-7; TRBD1 or TRBD2 may be the D gene (6 bases each). The germline CDR1 and CDR2 sequences are SGDLS and YYNGEE. Trimming took off 4 bases at V and 1 base at J, with 15 bases between the two ends. This CDR3 is built from 15 residues. The CDR3 region has the DNA TGTGCCAGCAGCCGGAGGGGGGAGCCTTCCTACGAGCAGTACTTC. Protein sequence: CASSRRGEPSYEQYF.

V is TRBV7-2 and J is TRBJ2-7; TRBD2 matches at 13 bases. With V trimmed by 5 bases and J by 1 base, 8 bases remained unmatched. Germline CDR1 is SGHTA and CDR2 is FQGNSA. This CDR3 comprises 17 residues. The CDR3 sequence is CASSTPGLAGKSYEQYF. The CDR3 DNA is TGTGCCAGCAGCACCCCGGGACTAGCGGGAAAGTCCTACGAGCAGTACTTC.

CDR3 sequence: CASSPQGVMNTEAFF. The CDR3 coding sequence is TGCGCCAGCAGCCCCCAGGGGGTCATGAACACTGAAGCTTTCTTT. The genes are TRBV4-1 and TRBJ1-1; 7 nucleotides agree with TRBD1. Germline CDR1 reads MGHRA; CDR2 reads YSYEKL. CDR3 length: 15 residues. V trimming: 4 bases; J trimming: 0 bases; junction bases outside the gene matches: 5.

The rearrangement joins TRBV30 to TRBJ2-7, with 7 bases lining up with TRBD2. V shed 4 bases and J 1 base; nucleotides not matched to a gene: 4. This CDR3 spans 13 amino acids. CDR1 and CDR2 (germline): GTSNPN, SVGIG (reference sequence). The CDR3 sequence: CAWMAGDSYEQYF. As DNA, the CDR3 is TGTGCCTGGATGGCGGGAGATTCCTACGAGCAGTACTTC.

The rearrangement uses TRBV5-1 and TRBJ2-7, with TRBD2 matching over 9 bases. The junction had 7 bases not matched to a gene; V was cut back by 4 bases and J by 5 bases. This CDR3 has 14 residues. Germline loops: CDR1 SGHRS, CDR2 YFSETQ. CDR3 coding DNA: TGCGCCAGCAGCCGCGCGGGGGGGCGGGACGAGCAGTACTTC. As protein: CASSRAGGRDEQYF.